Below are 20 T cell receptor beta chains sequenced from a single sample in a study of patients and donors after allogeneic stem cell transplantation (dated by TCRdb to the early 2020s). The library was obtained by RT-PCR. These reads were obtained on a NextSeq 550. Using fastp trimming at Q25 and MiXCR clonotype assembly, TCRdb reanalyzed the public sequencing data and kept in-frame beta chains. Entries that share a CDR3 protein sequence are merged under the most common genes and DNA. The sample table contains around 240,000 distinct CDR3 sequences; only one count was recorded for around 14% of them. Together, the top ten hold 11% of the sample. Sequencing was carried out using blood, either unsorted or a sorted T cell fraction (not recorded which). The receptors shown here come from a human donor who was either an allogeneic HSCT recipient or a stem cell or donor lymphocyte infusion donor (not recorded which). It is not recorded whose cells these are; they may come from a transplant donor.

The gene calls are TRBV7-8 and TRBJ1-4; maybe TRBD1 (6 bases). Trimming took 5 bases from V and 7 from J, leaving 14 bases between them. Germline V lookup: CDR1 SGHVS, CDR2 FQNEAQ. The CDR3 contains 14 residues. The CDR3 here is CASSPGDISEKLFF. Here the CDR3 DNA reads TGTGCCAGCAGCCCGGGGGACATCAGTGAAAAACTGTTTTTT.

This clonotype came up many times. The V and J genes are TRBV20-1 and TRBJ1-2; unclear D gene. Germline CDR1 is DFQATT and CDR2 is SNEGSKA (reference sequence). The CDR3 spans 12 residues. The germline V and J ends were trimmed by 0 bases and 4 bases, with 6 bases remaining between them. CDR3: CSARDPSYGYTF. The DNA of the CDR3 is TGCAGTGCTAGAGACCCGAGCTATGGCTACACCTTC.

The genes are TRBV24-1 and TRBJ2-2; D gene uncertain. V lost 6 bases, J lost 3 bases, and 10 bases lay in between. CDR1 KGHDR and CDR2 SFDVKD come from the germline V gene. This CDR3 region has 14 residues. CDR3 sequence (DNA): TGTGCCACCAGTCCCCACGGATACACCGGGGAGCTGTTTTTT. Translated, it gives CATSPHGYTGELFF.

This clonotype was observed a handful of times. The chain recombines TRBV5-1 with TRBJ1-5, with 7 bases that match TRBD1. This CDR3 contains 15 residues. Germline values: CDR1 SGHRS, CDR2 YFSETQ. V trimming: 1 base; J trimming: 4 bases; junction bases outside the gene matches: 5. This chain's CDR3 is CASSLTGTVNQPQHF. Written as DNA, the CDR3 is TGCGCCAGCAGCTTGACCGGGACAGTTAATCAGCCCCAGCATTTT. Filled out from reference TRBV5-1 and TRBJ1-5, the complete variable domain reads KAGVTQTPRYLIKTRGQQVTLSCSPISGHRSVSWYQQTPGQGLQFLFEYFSETQRNKGNFPGRFSGRQFSNSRSEMNVSTLELGDSALYLCASSLTGTVNQPQHFGDGTRLSIL.

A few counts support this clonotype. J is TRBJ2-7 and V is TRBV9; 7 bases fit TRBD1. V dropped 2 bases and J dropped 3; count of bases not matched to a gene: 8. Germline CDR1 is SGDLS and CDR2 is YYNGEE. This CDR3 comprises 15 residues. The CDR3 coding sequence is TGTGCCAGCAGCGTTGCCGGGACAGCAAACTACGAGCAGTACTTC. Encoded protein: CASSVAGTANYEQYF. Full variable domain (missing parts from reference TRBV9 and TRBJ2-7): DSGVTQTPKHLITATGQRVTLRCSPRSGDLSVYWYQQSLDQGLQFLIQYYNGEERAKGNILERFSAQQFPDLHSELNLSSLELGDSALYFCASSVAGTANYEQYFGPGTRLTVT.

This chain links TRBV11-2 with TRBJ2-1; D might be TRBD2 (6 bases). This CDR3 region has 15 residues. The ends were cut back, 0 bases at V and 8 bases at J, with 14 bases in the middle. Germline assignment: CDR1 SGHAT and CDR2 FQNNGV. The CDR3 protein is CASSLDRPRGDEQFF. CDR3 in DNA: TGTGCCAGCAGCTTAGATAGGCCGCGCGGGGATGAGCAGTTCTTC.

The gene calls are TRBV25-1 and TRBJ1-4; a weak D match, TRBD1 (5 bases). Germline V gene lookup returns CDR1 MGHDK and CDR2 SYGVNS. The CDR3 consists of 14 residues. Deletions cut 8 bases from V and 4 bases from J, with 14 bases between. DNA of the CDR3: TGTGCCAGCGACCCGGGGCCGGATAATGAAAAACTGTTTTTT. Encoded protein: CASDPGPDNEKLFF. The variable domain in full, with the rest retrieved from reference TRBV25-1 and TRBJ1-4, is EADIYQTPRYLVIGTGKKITLECSQTMGHDKMYWYQQDPGMELHLIHYSYGVNSTEKGDLSSESTVSRIRTEHFPLTLESARPSHTSQYLCASDPGPDNEKLFFGSGTQLSVL.

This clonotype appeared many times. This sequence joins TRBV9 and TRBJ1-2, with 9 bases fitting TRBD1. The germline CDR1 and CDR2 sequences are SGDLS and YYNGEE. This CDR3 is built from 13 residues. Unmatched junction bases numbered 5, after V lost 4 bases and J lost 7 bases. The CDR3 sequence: CASSWTGDTGYTF. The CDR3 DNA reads TGTGCCAGCAGCTGGACAGGGGATACTGGCTACACCTTC.

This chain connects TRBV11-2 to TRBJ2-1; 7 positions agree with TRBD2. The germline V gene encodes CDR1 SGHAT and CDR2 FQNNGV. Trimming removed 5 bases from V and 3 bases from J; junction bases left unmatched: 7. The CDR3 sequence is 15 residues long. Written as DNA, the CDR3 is TGTGCCAGCAGCCATCCCGGGACTAACTACAATGAGCAGTTCTTC. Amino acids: CASSHPGTNYNEQFF.

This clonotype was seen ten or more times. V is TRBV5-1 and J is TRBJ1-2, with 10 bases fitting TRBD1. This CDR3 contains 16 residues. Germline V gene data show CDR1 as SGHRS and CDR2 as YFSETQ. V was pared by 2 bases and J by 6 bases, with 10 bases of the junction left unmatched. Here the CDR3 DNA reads TGCGCCAGCAGCTTACGACCGCCGGGACAGGGGAATGGCTACACCTTC. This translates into CASSLRPPGQGNGYTF.

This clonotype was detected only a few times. The CDR3: CASSQTLYEQYF. The CDR3 nucleotides are TGTGCCAGCAGTCAAACCCTCTACGAGCAGTACTTC. The chain carries TRBV6-2 or TRBV6-3 and TRBJ2-7; no clear D. V was cut by 5 bases and J by 3 bases, with 8 bases left in between. CDR3 size: 12 residues. The germline gives CDR1 MNHEY, CDR2 SVGEGT.

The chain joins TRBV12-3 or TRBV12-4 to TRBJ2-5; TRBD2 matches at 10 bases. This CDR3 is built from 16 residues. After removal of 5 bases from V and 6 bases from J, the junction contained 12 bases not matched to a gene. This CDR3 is CASSPRTLAGVQTQYF. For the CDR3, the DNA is TGTGCCAGCAGTCCCAGGACCCTAGCGGGAGTGCAGACCCAGTACTTC.

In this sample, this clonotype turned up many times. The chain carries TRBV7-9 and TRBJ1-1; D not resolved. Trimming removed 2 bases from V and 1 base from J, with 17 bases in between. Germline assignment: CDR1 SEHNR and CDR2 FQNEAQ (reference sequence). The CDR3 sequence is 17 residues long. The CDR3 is CASSLTGPFERNTEAFF. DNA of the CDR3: TGTGCCAGCAGCTTAACCGGACCATTCGAAAGGAACACTGAAGCTTTCTTT.

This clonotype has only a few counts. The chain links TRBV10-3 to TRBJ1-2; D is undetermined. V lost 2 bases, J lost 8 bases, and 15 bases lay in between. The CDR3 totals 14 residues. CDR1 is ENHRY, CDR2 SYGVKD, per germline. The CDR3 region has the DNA TGTGCCATCAGTGAGCCCGCGACTTTGAAAGGCTACACCTTC. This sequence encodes CAISEPATLKGYTF.

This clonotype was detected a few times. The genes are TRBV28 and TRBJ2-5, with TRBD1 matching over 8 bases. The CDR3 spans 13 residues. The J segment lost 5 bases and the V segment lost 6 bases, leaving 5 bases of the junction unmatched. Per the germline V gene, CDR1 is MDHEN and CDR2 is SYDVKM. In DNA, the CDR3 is TGTGCCAGCAGCAAGACAGGGGTCGAGACCCAGTACTTC. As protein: CASSKTGVETQYF.

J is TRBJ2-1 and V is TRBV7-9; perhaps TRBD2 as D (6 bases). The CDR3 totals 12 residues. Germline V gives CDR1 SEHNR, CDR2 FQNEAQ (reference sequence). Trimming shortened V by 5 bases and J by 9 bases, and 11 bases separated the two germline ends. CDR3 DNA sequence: TGTGCCAGCAGCACCGGGGGACTTGAGCAGTTCTTC. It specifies CASSTGGLEQFF.

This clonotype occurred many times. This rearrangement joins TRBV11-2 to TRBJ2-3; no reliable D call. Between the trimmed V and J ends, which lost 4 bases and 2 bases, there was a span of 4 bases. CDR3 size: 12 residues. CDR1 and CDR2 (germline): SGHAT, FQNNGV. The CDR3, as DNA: TGTGCCAGCAGCTATATCACAGATACGCAGTATTTT. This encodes CASSYITDTQYF.

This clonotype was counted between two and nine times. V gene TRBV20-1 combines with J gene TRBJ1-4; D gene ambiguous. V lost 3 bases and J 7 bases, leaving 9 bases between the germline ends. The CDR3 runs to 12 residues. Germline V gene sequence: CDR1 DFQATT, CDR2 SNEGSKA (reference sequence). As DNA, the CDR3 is TGCAGTGCTAGGGTCTCAAGTGAAAAACTGTTTTTT. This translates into CSARVSSEKLFF.

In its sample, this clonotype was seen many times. CDR3 bases: TGTGCCAGCAGTTCCGCGTTCGGGGAGCTGTTTTTT. It codes for CASSSAFGELFF. The chain links TRBV12-3 or TRBV12-4 to TRBJ2-2; D not certain. Trimming stripped 4 bases from V and 7 bases from J, with 7 bases between. This CDR3 has 12 amino acids.

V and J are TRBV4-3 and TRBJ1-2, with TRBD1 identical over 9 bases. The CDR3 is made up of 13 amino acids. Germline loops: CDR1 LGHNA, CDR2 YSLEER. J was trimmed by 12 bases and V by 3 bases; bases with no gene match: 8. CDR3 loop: CASSHTGTGLHTF. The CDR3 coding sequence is TGCGCCAGCAGCCACACCGGGACAGGGCTCCACACCTTC.